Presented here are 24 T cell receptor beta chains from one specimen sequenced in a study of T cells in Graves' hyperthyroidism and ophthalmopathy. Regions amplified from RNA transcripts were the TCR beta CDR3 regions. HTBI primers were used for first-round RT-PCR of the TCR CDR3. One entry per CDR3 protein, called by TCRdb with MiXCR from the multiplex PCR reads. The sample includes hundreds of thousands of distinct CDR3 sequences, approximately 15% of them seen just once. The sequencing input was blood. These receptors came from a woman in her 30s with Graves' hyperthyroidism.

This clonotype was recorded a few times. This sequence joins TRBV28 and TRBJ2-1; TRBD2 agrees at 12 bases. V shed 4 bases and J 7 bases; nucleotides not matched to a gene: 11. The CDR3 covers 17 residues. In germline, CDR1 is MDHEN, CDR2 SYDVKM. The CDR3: CASSYRLPSGRGNEQFF. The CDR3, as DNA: TGTGCCAGCAGTTATCGCCTCCCTAGCGGGAGGGGGAATGAGCAGTTCTTC.

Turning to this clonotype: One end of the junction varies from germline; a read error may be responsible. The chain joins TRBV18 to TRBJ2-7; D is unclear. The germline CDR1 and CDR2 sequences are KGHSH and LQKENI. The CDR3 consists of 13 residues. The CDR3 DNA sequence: TGTGCCAGCTCACCGACGGCCAACCACGAGCAGTGCTTC. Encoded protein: CASSPTANHEQCF. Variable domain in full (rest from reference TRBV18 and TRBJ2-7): NAGVMQNPRHLVRRRGQEARLRCSPMKGHSHVYWYRQLPEEGLKFMVYLQKENIIDESGMPKERFSAEFPKEGPSILRIQQVVRGDSAAYFCASSPTANHEQCFGPGTRLTVT.

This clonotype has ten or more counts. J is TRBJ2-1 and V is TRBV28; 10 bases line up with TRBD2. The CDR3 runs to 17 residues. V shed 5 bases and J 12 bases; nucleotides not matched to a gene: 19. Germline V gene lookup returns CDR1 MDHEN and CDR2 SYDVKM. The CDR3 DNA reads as TGTGCCAGCAGTACCTATCTAGCGGGAGCCCCCCCTTGGGTGCAGTTCTTC. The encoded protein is CASSTYLAGAPPWVQFF.

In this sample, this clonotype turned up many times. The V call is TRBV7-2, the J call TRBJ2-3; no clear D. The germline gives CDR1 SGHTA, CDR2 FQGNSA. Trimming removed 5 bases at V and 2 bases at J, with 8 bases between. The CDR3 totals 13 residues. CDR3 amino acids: CASSPRATDTQYF. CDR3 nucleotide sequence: TGTGCCAGCAGCCCCCGGGCCACAGATACGCAGTATTTT. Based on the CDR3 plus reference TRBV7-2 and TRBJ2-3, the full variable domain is GAGVSQSPSNKVTEKGKDVELRCDPISGHTALYWYRQSLGQGLEFLIYFQGNSAPDKSGLPSDRFSAERTGGSVSTLTIQRTQQEDSAVYLCASSPRATDTQYFGPGTRLTVL.

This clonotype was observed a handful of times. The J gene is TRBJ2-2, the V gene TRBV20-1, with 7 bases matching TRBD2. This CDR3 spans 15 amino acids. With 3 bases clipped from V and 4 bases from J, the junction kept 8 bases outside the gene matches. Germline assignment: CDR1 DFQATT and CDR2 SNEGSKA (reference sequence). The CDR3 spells CSASLLRESTGELFF. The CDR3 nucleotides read TGCAGTGCTAGTTTATTGCGGGAGAGCACCGGGGAGCTGTTTTTT.

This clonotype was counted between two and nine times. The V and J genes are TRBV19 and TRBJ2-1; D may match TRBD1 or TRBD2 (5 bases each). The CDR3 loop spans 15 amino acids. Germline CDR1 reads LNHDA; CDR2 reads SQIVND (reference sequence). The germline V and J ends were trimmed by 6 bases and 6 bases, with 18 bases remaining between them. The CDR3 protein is CASSRGAGSLNEQFF. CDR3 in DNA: TGTGCCAGTAGCAGAGGGGCCGGTTCGCTCAATGAGCAGTTCTTC.

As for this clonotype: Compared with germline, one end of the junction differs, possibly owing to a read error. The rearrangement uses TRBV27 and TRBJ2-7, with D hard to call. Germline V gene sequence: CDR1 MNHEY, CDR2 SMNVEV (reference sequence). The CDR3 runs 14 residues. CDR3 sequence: CVSSLSDTSYEQYF. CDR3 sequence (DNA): TGTGTCAGCAGTTTATCAGACACCTCCTACGAGCAGTACTTC.

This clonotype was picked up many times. The CDR3 protein is CASSTRQGEQYF. The CDR3 DNA follows: TGTGCCAGCAGCACACGACAGGGAGAGCAGTACTTC. The rearrangement joins TRBV11-3 to TRBJ2-7, with 7 bases that match TRBD1. V trimming: 5 bases; J trimming: 7 bases; junction bases outside the gene matches: 5. This CDR3 comprises 12 residues. Per the germline V gene, CDR1 is SGHNT and CDR2 is YENEEA. The full variable domain, its missing parts supplied by reference TRBV11-3 and TRBJ2-7, is EAGVVQSPRYKIIEKKQPVAFWCNPISGHNTLYWYLQNLGQGPELLIRYENEEAVDDSQLPKDRFSAERLKGVDSTLKIQPAELGDSAVYLCASSTRQGEQYFGPGTRLTVT.

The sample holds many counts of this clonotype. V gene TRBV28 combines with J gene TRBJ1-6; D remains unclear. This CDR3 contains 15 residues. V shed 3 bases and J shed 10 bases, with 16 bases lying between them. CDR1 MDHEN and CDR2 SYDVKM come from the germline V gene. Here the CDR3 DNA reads TGTGCCAGCAGTTTTTTGCTTAGGGAACAATCACCCCTCCACTTT. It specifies CASSFLLREQSPLHF.

The CDR3 bases are TGTGCCAGCAGTGATCGTGGACTAGCGGGAGCGGGGACAGATACGCAGTATTTT. Translation: CASSDRGLAGAGTDTQYF. The chain has TRBV6-1 and TRBJ2-3, with TRBD2 matching over 13 bases. This CDR3 has 18 amino acids. Per the germline V gene, CDR1 is MNHNS and CDR2 is SASEGT. Trimming took 3 bases from V and 3 from J; bases not matched to a gene: 9.

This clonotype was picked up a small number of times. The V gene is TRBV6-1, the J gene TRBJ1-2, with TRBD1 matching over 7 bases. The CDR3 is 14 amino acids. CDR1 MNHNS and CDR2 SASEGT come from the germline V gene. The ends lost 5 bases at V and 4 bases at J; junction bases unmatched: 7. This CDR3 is CASSTTGVAYGYTF. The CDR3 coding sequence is TGTGCCAGCAGTACTACAGGGGTAGCCTATGGCTACACCTTC.

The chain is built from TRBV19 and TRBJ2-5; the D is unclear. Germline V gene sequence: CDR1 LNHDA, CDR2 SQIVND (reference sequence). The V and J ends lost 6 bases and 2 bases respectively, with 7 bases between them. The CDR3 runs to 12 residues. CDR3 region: CASSYSQETQYF. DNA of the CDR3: TGTGCCAGTAGCTATTCTCAAGAGACCCAGTACTTC.

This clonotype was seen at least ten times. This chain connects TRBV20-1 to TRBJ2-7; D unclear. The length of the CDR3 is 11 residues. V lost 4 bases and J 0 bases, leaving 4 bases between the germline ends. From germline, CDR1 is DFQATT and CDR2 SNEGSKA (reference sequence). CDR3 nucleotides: TGCAGTGCTATGAACTCCTACGAGCAGTACTTC. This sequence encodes CSAMNSYEQYF.

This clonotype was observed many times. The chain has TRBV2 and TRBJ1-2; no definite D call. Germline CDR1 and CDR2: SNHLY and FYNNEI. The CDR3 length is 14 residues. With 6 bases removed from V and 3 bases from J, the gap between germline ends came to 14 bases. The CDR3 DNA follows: TGTGCCAGCAGCAGGAGGGTCACCGACTATGGCTACACCTTC. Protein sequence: CASSRRVTDYGYTF.

The chain's CDR3 is CASSRYQGEHGYTF. DNA of the CDR3: TGTGCCAGCAGCCGATACCAGGGCGAACATGGCTACACCTTC. The rearrangement links TRBV7-8 to TRBJ1-2; a possible D gene is TRBD1 (5 bases). The ends were cut back, 5 bases at V and 6 bases at J, with 16 bases in the middle. The CDR3 is 14 amino acids. CDR1 and CDR2 (germline): SGHVS, FQNEAQ.

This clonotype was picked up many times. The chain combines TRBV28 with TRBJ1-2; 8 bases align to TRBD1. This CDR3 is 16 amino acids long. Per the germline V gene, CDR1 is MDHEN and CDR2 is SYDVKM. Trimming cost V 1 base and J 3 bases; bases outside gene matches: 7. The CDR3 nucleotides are TGTGCCAGCAGTTTATCCCCTGGACAGGGCGACTATGGCTACACCTTC. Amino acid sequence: CASSLSPGQGDYGYTF.

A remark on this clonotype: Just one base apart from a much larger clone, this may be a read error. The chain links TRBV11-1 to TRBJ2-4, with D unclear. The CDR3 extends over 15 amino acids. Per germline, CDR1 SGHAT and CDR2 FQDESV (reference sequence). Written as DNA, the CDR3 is TGTGCCAGCAGCGGATCCCGGCAGGAGCTTGCCATTCAGCACTTC. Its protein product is CASSGSRQELAIQHF.

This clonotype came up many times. The DNA of the CDR3 is TGTGCCAGCGGACCCCGACTAGCCGCCTTTTACGAGCAGTACTTC. Its protein product is CASGPRLAAFYEQYF. The V and J genes are TRBV11-1 and TRBJ2-7; 7 bases are a match to TRBD2. The V segment lost 8 bases and the J segment 4 bases; nucleotides outside the gene matches: 14. This CDR3 has 15 amino acids. Per germline, CDR1 SGHAT and CDR2 FQDESV (reference sequence).

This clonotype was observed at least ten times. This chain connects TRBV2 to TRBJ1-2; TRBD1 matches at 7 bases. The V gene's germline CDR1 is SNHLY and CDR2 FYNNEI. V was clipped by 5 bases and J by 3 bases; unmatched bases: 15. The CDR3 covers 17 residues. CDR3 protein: CASSSGTEQFRHYGYTF. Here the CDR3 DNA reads TGTGCCAGCAGTTCCGGGACAGAGCAATTTCGCCACTATGGCTACACCTTC.

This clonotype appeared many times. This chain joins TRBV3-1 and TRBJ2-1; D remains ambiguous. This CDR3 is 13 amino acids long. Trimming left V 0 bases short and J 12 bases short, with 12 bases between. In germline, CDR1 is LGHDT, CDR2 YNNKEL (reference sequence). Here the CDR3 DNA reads TGTGCCAGCAGCCAAGATAGTCTCTTGCGGCAGTTCTTC. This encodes CASSQDSLLRQFF.

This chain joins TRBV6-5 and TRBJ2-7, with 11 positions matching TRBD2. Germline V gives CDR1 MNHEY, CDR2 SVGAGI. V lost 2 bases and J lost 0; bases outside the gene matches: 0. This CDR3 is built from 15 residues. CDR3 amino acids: CASSYTSGSSYEQYF. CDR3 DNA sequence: TGTGCCAGCAGTTACACTAGCGGGAGCTCCTACGAGCAGTACTTC.

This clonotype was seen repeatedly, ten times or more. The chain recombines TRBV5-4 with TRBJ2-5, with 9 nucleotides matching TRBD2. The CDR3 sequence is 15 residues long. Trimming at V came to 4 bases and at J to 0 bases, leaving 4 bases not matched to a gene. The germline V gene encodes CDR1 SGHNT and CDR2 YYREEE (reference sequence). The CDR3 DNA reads TGTGCCAGCAGCGGGAGCGGGGGGTACCAAGAGACCCAGTACTTC. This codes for CASSGSGGYQETQYF.

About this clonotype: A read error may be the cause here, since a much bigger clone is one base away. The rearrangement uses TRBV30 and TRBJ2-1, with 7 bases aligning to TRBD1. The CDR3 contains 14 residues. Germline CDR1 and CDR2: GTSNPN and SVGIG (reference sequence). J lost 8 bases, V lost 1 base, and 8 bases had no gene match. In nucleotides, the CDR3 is TGTGCCTGGAGTGCCCAACAGGGGCAGGATGAGCAGTTCTTC. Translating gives CAWSAQQGQDEQFF.

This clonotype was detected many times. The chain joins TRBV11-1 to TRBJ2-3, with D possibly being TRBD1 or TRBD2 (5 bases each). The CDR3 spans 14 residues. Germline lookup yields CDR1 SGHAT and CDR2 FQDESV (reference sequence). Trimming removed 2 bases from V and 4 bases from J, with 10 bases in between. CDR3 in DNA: TGTGCCAGCAGCTTAAGAGGGGTGGCAGATACGCAGTATTTT. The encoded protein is CASSLRGVADTQYF.